The text below deals with one T cell receptor (beta chain). The target antigen is unknown. Into CD45RA+ naive and CD45RA-negative memory subsets, the CD4+ cells were split. The assay used deep level. Only in-frame clones appear in the TCRdb table, and some are missing; sequencing was by immunoSEQ multiplex PCR. The sample lists millions of clones; 95% were seen once. This record comes from a study of shared clonotypes between healthy human individuals. Regarding the study as a whole: Depth was large, yet rarefaction showed that sorted-subset sequencing was incomplete.

Trimming cost V 10 bases and J 4 bases, with 17 bases left between them. CDR1 is ENHRY and CDR2 is SYGVKD in the germline V gene. The CDR3 runs to 14 residues. This chain links TRBV10-3 with TRBJ2-1; D may correspond to TRBD1 or TRBD2 (5 bases each). Sequencing used naive CD4+ T cells sorted from blood. Noted subset: CD45RA+ positively selected. The origin of this receptor is a man aged 18 to 30 in good health. The CDR3 is CATLPGPGYNEQFF. The DNA of the CDR3 is TGTGCCACCCTCCCGGGGCCTGGATACAATGAGCAGTTCTTC.